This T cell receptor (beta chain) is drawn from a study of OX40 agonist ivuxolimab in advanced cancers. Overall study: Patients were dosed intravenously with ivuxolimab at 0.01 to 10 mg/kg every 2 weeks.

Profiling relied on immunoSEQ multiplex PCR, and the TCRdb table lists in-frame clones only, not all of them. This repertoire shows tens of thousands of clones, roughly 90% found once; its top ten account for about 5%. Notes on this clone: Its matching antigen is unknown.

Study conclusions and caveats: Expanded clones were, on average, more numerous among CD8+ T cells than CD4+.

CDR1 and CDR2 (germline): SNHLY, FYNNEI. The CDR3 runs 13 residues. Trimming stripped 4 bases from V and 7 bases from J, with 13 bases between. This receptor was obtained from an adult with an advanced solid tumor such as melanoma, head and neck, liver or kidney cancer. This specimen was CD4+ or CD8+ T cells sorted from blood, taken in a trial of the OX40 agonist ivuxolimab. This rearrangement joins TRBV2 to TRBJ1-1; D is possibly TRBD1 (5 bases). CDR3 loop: CASSGEQANEAFF. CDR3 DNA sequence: TGTGCCAGCAGTGGGGAACAGGCCAATGAAGCTTTCTTT.